Shown below are 3 T cell receptor beta chains from a single sample sequenced in a study of long-term antiretroviral therapy in people with HIV. Assay version v3.0 of immunoSEQ was used, and it was run at survey level. The protocol was immunoSEQ multiplex PCR, while the TCRdb copy is restricted to in-frame clones and leaves out a portion. The table has about 20,000 clones, over 80% seen once; the top ten hold around 8.3%. The sequencing used unsorted PBMCs, collected 1.2 years after starting antiretroviral therapy. The receptors originated from a woman aged 40 to 49 with HIV.

The J gene is TRBJ2-1, the V gene TRBV11-2; a possible D gene is TRBD2 (7 bases). V lost 5 bases to trimming and J lost 9 bases, with 23 bases between them. CDR1 and CDR2 from the germline V gene are SGHAT and FQNNGV. The CDR3 consists of 16 residues. CDR3 nucleotides: TGTGCCAGCAGCCCACTTCGTCCAGGGGCGGGGGTTGAGCAGTTCTTC. Translation: CASSPLRPGAGVEQFF.

This chain joins TRBV6-5 and TRBJ2-7; the D is unclear. The germline gives CDR1 MNHEY, CDR2 SVGAGI. V lost 8 bases and J lost 3, with 8 bases in between. The CDR3 extends over 11 amino acids. The CDR3, as DNA: TGTGCCAGCCGAGACAACTACGAGCAGTACTTC. Its translation is CASRDNYEQYF.

V and J are TRBV6-6 and TRBJ1-4; D gene uncertain. Trimming pared 6 bases from V and 10 bases from J, leaving 15 bases between. The CDR3 totals 13 residues. From germline, CDR1 is MNHNY and CDR2 SVGAGI (reference sequence). CDR3 in amino acids: CASSPRAEAKLFF. As DNA, the CDR3 is TGTGCCAGCAGCCCAAGGGCAGAGGCAAAACTGTTTTTT.